These 6 T cell receptor beta chains came from one sample sequenced in a study of cytomegalovirus exposure and HLA in healthy donors. PCR involved 60 Vbeta and 13 Jbeta primers. The method was immunoSEQ multiplex PCR; TCRdb's version includes in-frame clones alone and lacks a portion of them. The sample lists tens of thousands of clones, roughly 67% occurring once. Material for sequencing was PBMCs. These TCRs come from a middle-aged man in good health and CMV-seropositive.

The V and J genes are TRBV6-4 and TRBJ2-3; 10 bases match TRBD2. This CDR3 contains 15 residues. V shed 6 bases, J shed 1 base, and the junction held 4 bases outside the gene matches. The germline V gene encodes CDR1 MRHNA and CDR2 SNTAGT. CDR3 coding DNA: TGTGCCAGCAGGGCCGGGACTAGCGGCACAGATACGCAGTATTTT. It yields the protein CASRAGTSGTDTQYF.

This clone was counted once. A read error may produce the germline difference seen at one junction end. V gene TRBV5-4 combines with J gene TRBJ2-1, with 8 bases identical to TRBD2. The V gene's germline CDR1 is SGHNT and CDR2 YYREEE (reference sequence). This CDR3 contains 13 residues. DNA of the CDR3: TGCGCGGCGGGGGGAAGCTCCTACAATGAGCAGTTCTTC. Translated: CAAGGSSYNEQFF.

This rearrangement joins TRBV29-1 to TRBJ2-3; 7 nucleotides line up with TRBD2. CDR1 and CDR2 (germline): SQVTM, ANQGSEA. CDR3 length equals 13 residues. V lost 5 bases, J lost 4 bases, and 6 bases stayed unmatched. The CDR3 loop is CSVLGGVADTQYF. The CDR3 region has the DNA TGCAGCGTTCTGGGGGGGGTCGCAGATACGCAGTATTTT.

This clone was seen more than once but under ten times. This chain joins TRBV6-6 and TRBJ1-1; 7 nucleotides line up with TRBD1. Germline trimming cut 6 bases from V and 3 bases from J; bases unmatched to any gene: 10. Germline loops: CDR1 MNHNY, CDR2 SVGAGI (reference sequence). The CDR3 totals 15 residues. CDR3 sequence: CASRDQTGPDTEAFF. The CDR3 region has the DNA TGTGCCAGCAGAGATCAGACAGGGCCGGACACTGAAGCTTTCTTT.

The chain recombines TRBV6-5 with TRBJ1-4, with no clear D. Germline CDR1 is MNHEY and CDR2 is SVGAGI. The CDR3 loop spans 14 amino acids. Trimming pared 6 bases from V and 5 bases from J, leaving 13 bases between. The CDR3 sequence: CASRSRRSNEKLFF. The DNA for the CDR3 is TGTGCCAGCAGGTCACGGCGGTCCAATGAAAAACTGTTTTTT.

This clone has only one observation. The gene calls are TRBV5-4 and TRBJ2-1, with TRBD2 matching over 11 bases. V trimming: 5 bases; J trimming: 0 bases; junction bases outside the gene matches: 7. The CDR3 spans 17 residues. CDR1 is SGHNT, CDR2 YYREEE, per germline (reference sequence). The CDR3 protein is CASRPRLAGSSYNEQFF. CDR3 sequence (DNA): TGTGCCAGCAGGCCCAGACTAGCGGGGAGCTCCTACAATGAGCAGTTCTTC.